The next 15 T cell receptor beta chains were all read from a single sample in a study of Graves' ophthalmopathy and Graves' hyperthyroidism. Researchers took RNA transcripts and amplified TCR beta CDR3 regions from them. Amplification began with first-round RT-PCR using HTBI primers, then second-round multiplex PCR was performed. One entry per CDR3 protein results from TCRdb running MiXCR on the multiplex PCR reads. Of 620,000 or so distinct CDR3 sequences in the sample, about 20% are singletons; the top ten hold approximately 7.7%. Sequenced input: peripheral blood. Receptor source: a woman between 18 and 29 years old with stable Graves' hyperthyroidism. Some clones in this sample may be carry-over from other donors' samples.

This sequence joins TRBV20-1 and TRBJ1-5; 8 bases are shared with TRBD1. Germline V gene data show CDR1 as DFQATT and CDR2 as SNEGSKA (reference sequence). J was trimmed by 0 bases and V by 0 bases; bases with no gene match: 4. The CDR3 is made up of 16 amino acids. CDR3 in amino acids: CSARDGQGYSNQPQHF. The CDR3 nucleotides are TGCAGTGCTAGAGATGGACAGGGATATAGCAATCAGCCCCAGCATTTT.

This clonotype was recorded at least ten times. The chain joins TRBV3-1 to TRBJ1-3; D gene unclear. This CDR3 region has 16 residues. Germline V lookup: CDR1 LGHDT, CDR2 YNNKEL (reference sequence). V gave up 0 bases and J gave up 2 bases, with 11 bases separating them. The DNA for the CDR3 is TGTGCCAGCAGCCAAGATCATACAGCCGCTGGAAACACCATATATTTT. This translates into CASSQDHTAAGNTIYF.

This clonotype was seen ten or more times. The chain couples TRBV19 to TRBJ1-2; D is undetermined. CDR3 length: 12 amino acids. Germline CDR1 LNHDA, CDR2 SQIVND (reference sequence). The V end lost 6 bases, the J end lost 5 bases, and 10 bases lay between the germline ends. CDR3 bases: TGTGCCAGTAGCGTACAGAGTTATGGCTACACCTTC. Encoded protein: CASSVQSYGYTF.

This clonotype occurred many times. The chain has TRBV12-3 or TRBV12-4 and TRBJ1-1; D is undetermined. Trimming removed 5 bases from V and 7 bases from J, with 8 bases in between. This CDR3 has 11 residues. The CDR3 DNA is TGTGCCAGCAGTAATTTAAATGAAGCTTTCTTT. Amino acid sequence: CASSNLNEAFF.

There are many counts of this clonotype. The chain links TRBV24-1 to TRBJ1-1, with TRBD1 identical over 7 bases. Germline CDR1 is KGHDR and CDR2 is SFDVKD. The CDR3 length is 14 residues. V shed 3 bases, J shed 1 base, and the junction held 1 base outside the gene matches. DNA of the CDR3: TGTGCCACCAGTGATGGGGACAGGAACACTGAAGCTTTCTTT. Protein: CATSDGDRNTEAFF.

A few counts support this clonotype. The chain combines TRBV6-2 or TRBV6-3 with TRBJ2-2; 10 bases are a match to TRBD1. The CDR3 spans 15 residues. The junction had 6 bases not matched to a gene; V was cut back by 5 bases and J by 6 bases. From germline, CDR1 is MNHEY and CDR2 SVGEGT. The CDR3 nucleotides read TGTGCCAGCAGTCGCCGGGACAGGGGCGCCGGGGAGCTGTTTTTT. Encoded protein: CASSRRDRGAGELFF.

The chain employs TRBV27 and TRBJ1-6; D might be TRBD1 (5 bases). The V gene lost 6 bases and the J gene lost 0 bases, with 12 bases spanning the gap. Germline lookup yields CDR1 MNHEY and CDR2 SMNVEV (reference sequence). This CDR3 comprises 16 residues. CDR3 coding DNA: TGTGCCAGCAGACGGGACGGAGCCTCCTATAATTCACCCCTCCACTTT. Protein: CASRRDGASYNSPLHF.

This clonotype was counted only a few times. This rearrangement joins TRBV19 to TRBJ1-5; 8 positions agree with TRBD1. Trimming cost V 6 bases and J 5 bases; bases outside gene matches: 6. The germline V gene has CDR1 LNHDA and CDR2 SQIVND (reference sequence). The length of the CDR3 is 14 residues. CDR3 loop: CASREDRGHQPQHF. The CDR3, as DNA: TGTGCCAGTAGGGAAGACAGGGGACATCAGCCCCAGCATTTT.

This clonotype was seen only a few times. The rearrangement joins TRBV12-3 or TRBV12-4 to TRBJ1-2; D is unresolved. CDR3 length: 17 residues. Between the trimmed V and J ends, which lost 5 bases and 2 bases, there was a span of 21 bases. For the CDR3, the DNA is TGTGCCAGCAGTCCTAGTAGGAGGGCCCACGTCAACTATGGCTACACCTTC. It codes for CASSPSRRAHVNYGYTF.

This clonotype was observed at least ten times. This chain joins TRBV4-1 and TRBJ1-3; D is possibly TRBD1 (6 bases). Trimming cost V 1 base and J 8 bases, with 12 bases left between them. Germline-derived CDR1 and CDR2 are MGHRA and YSYEKL. CDR3 length equals 14 residues. CDR3 region: CASSQGRGGDTIYF. For the CDR3, the DNA is TGCGCCAGCAGCCAAGGCAGGGGAGGAGACACCATATATTTT.

This clonotype was seen repeatedly, ten times or more. The chain carries TRBV6-1 and TRBJ1-1, with D possibly TRBD1 on 5 matching bases. CDR1 is MNHNS, CDR2 SASEGT, per germline. Trimming shortened V by 1 base and J by 11 bases, and 17 bases separated the two germline ends. The CDR3 runs 14 residues. In DNA form, the CDR3 reads TGTGCCAGCAGTGAAGGGGGGACCCCGCGTGGGGCTTTCTTT. It translates to CASSEGGTPRGAFF.

The V gene is TRBV7-9, the J gene TRBJ1-3; D is unclear. The CDR3 has 15 amino acids. V was pared by 0 bases and J by 4 bases, with 10 bases between. CDR1 is SEHNR, CDR2 FQNEAQ, per germline (reference sequence). The CDR3 bases are TGTGCCAGCAGCTTAGCCTTCCCCCGAGGAAACACCATATATTTT. This codes for CASSLAFPRGNTIYF.

In its sample, this clonotype was seen many times. The chain couples TRBV12-3 or TRBV12-4 to TRBJ2-5; TRBD2 is a possible D gene (5 bases). V was clipped by 7 bases and J by 2 bases, with 14 bases between them. This CDR3 comprises 14 residues. CDR3 coding DNA: TGTGCCAGCACCCCCGAGGGAATGCAAGAGACCCAGTACTTC. The encoded protein is CASTPEGMQETQYF.

This clonotype was seen at least ten times. The CDR3 nucleotides read TGCGCCAGCAGCCCCGAGGGGGGGGCACAGCCCCAGCATTTT. Encoded protein: CASSPEGGAQPQHF. V and J are TRBV4-1 and TRBJ1-5; a possible D gene is TRBD1 (6 bases). Deletions cut 4 bases from V and 7 bases from J, with 14 bases between. The CDR3 consists of 14 residues. Germline CDR1 reads MGHRA; CDR2 reads YSYEKL.

This clonotype has ten or more counts. The chain links TRBV12-3 or TRBV12-4 to TRBJ2-2; D may be TRBD1 (6 bases). The ends were cut back, 7 bases at V and 7 bases at J, with 19 bases in the middle. This CDR3 contains 15 residues. CDR3 sequence reads: CASMSGWGLDGELFF. The CDR3 DNA sequence: TGTGCCAGCATGTCAGGGTGGGGGCTGGACGGGGAGCTGTTTTTT.